These 13 T cell receptor beta chains share one sample of origin, sequenced in a study of breast tumors, draining lymph nodes, adjacent tissues (dated by TCRdb to the mid-2010s). Libraries were prepared through multiplex PCR. Sequencing was performed on an Illumina HiSeq 2000. In-frame beta chains were kept once TCRdb had trimmed the public reads at Q25 with fastp and called clones with MiXCR. A single entry per CDR3 protein holds the most common genes and DNA from its merged rows. The sample records fewer than 300,000 distinct CDR3 sequences, roughly 32% of which are singletons. More than 1.3% of the sample goes to the ten largest clones. The lymph node samples were taken from the axillary draining lymph nodes of breast cancer patients. Sequenced material: axillary lymph node tissue. The receptors here all came from a female donor with breast cancer. Some clones in this sample may be carry-over from other donors' samples.

This clonotype was seen ten or more times. V and J are TRBV20-1 and TRBJ1-5; the D gene is possibly TRBD1 (5 bases). The V and J ends lost 3 bases and 6 bases respectively, with 9 bases between them. The CDR3 contains 12 residues. CDR1 is DFQATT, CDR2 SNEGSKA, per germline (reference sequence). CDR3 in DNA: TGCAGTGCTAGTGGAGGGGCTCAGCCCCAGCATTTT. The encoded protein is CSASGGAQPQHF.

With regard to this clonotype: This sequence may be a read error, since a much larger clone differs from it by one base. J is TRBJ2-1 and V is TRBV5-1; 14 nucleotides agree with TRBD2. The CDR3 runs 20 residues. In germline, CDR1 is SGHRS, CDR2 YFSETQ. CDR3 nucleotides: TGCGCCAGCAGCTTACTGGGACTAGCGGGGGATTTGAGCTCCTACAATGAGCAGCTCTTC. Its translation: CASSLLGLAGDLSSYNEQLF. Using reference TRBV5-1 and TRBJ2-1 for the parts outside the CDR3, the full variable domain is KAGVTQTPRYLIKTRGQQVTLSCSPISGHRSVSWYQQTPGQGLQFLFEYFSETQRNKGNFPGRFSGRQFSNSRSEMNVSTLELGDSALYLCASSLLGLAGDLSSYNEQLFGPGTRLTVL.

The chain is built from TRBV7-2 and TRBJ2-7; D gene uncertain. CDR3 length: 16 residues. The V and J ends lost 3 bases and 6 bases respectively, with 21 bases between them. Germline V lookup: CDR1 SGHTA, CDR2 FQGNSA. The CDR3 sequence: CASSLAPSRTCREQYF. CDR3 coding DNA: TGTGCCAGCAGCTTGGCTCCAAGCAGGACCTGTCGCGAGCAGTACTTC.

This clonotype was detected only a few times. The chain is built from TRBV6-1 and TRBJ2-1, with D tentatively TRBD1 (5 bases). Germline assignment: CDR1 MNHNS and CDR2 SASEGT. The CDR3 is 13 amino acids. Trimming cost V 10 bases and J 6 bases, with 16 bases left between them. CDR3 sequence: CATLLGQGNEQFF. The CDR3 DNA reads TGTGCCACCCTTTTGGGGCAGGGCAATGAGCAGTTCTTC.

About this clonotype: A much larger clonotype is one base distant, so this may be a read error. The V gene is TRBV24-1, the J gene TRBJ2-7; weak D call: TRBD1 (5 bases). The CDR3 sequence is 12 residues long. V was trimmed by 11 bases and J by 6 bases, leaving 16 bases between them. The V gene's germline CDR1 is KGHDR and CDR2 SFDVKD. The CDR3 DNA reads as TGTGCCAGCAGGTTTACAGGTTTCGAGCAGTACTTC. It encodes CASRFTGFEQYF.

This clonotype has at least ten counts. CDR3 loop: CASSLDGSGNTIYF. The CDR3, as DNA: TGCGCCAGCAGCTTGGATGGGTCTGGAAACACCATATATTTT. The chain uses TRBV5-1 and TRBJ1-3; D gene ambiguous. The CDR3 is made up of 14 amino acids. The germline gives CDR1 SGHRS, CDR2 YFSETQ. Trimming removed 0 bases at V and 1 base at J, with 5 bases between.

On this clonotype itself: This may arise from a read error, as a much more abundant clone is one base away. The chain carries TRBV18 and TRBJ2-5; 8 bases are shared with TRBD1. This CDR3 comprises 14 residues. Germline V gives CDR1 KGHSH, CDR2 LQKENI. Unmatched junction bases numbered 7, after V lost 8 bases and J lost 2 bases. The CDR3 region is CASPRQGKQETQYF. The CDR3 DNA reads TGTGCCAGCCCACGACAGGGGAAACAAGAGACCCAGTACTTC.

The V gene is TRBV7-2, the J gene TRBJ2-1; the D gene is possibly TRBD1 (5 bases). Germline CDR1 is SGHTA and CDR2 is FQGNSA. The CDR3 is 17 residues long. V dropped 6 bases and J dropped 0 bases, with 18 bases sitting between them. The CDR3 region has the DNA TGTGCCAGCAGTCCAGCTCCGATAGGGGCCTCCTACAATGAGCAGTTCTTC. Protein product: CASSPAPIGASYNEQFF.

This clonotype was counted at least ten times. The chain links TRBV12-5 to TRBJ2-7; D unresolved. Trimming left V 6 bases short and J 3 bases short, with 9 bases between. CDR3 length: 12 residues. The germline V gene has CDR1 LGHNT and CDR2 FRNRAP. CDR3: CASGRQGYEQYF. CDR3 DNA sequence: TGTGCTAGTGGCCGACAAGGCTACGAGCAGTACTTC.

This clonotype was counted between two and nine times. The chain carries TRBV28 and TRBJ2-3; 7 nucleotides line up with TRBD1. Germline trimming cut 5 bases from V and 0 bases from J; bases unmatched to any gene: 5. The CDR3 spans 15 residues. Germline V gives CDR1 MDHEN, CDR2 SYDVKM. The CDR3 here is CASSQRGPSTDTQYF. The CDR3 DNA is TGTGCCAGCAGTCAAAGGGGGCCGAGCACAGATACGCAGTATTTT.

The table lists this clonotype with many counts. The rearrangement uses TRBV9 and TRBJ2-7; the match to TRBD2 covers 8 bases. Trimming took 0 bases from V and 7 from J; bases not matched to a gene: 6. Germline V gives CDR1 SGDLS, CDR2 YYNGEE. CDR3 size: 14 residues. CDR3 loop: CASSVAREVREQYF. CDR3 nucleotide sequence: TGTGCCAGCAGCGTAGCGCGGGAGGTAAGGGAGCAGTACTTC.

Ten or more counts support this clonotype. The V call is TRBV20-1, the J call TRBJ1-5; TRBD1 is a possible D gene (6 bases). V was cut by 3 bases and J by 0 bases, with 18 bases left in between. CDR3 length equals 17 residues. Germline V CDR1 and CDR2: DFQATT, SNEGSKA (reference sequence). The CDR3 protein is CSASPRGRFNSNQPQHF. CDR3 coding DNA: TGCAGTGCTAGTCCGCGGGGGCGATTTAATAGCAATCAGCCCCAGCATTTT.

The sample holds a few counts of this clonotype. This rearrangement joins TRBV5-1 to TRBJ2-7; tentatively, D is TRBD1 or TRBD2 (5 bases each). The CDR3 runs to 13 residues. The V and J ends lost 1 base and 6 bases respectively, with 11 bases between them. CDR1 is SGHRS, CDR2 YFSETQ, per germline. The CDR3 loop reads CASSLIAGSEQYV. In DNA, the CDR3 is TGCGCCAGCAGCTTGATTGCAGGGAGCGAGCAGTACGTC.